This entry lists 31 T cell receptor beta chains sequenced from one sample in a study of long-term antiretroviral therapy in people with HIV. Run at survey level, the immunoSEQ assay was version v3.0. Profiling relied on immunoSEQ multiplex PCR, and the TCRdb table lists in-frame clones only, not all of them. This sample carries about 39,000 clones, roughly nine tenths of them seen once, and the ten largest clones take 4%. The sample consisted of unsorted PBMCs, taken 1.2 years after starting antiretroviral therapy. Receptors originate from a woman in her fifties or sixties with HIV.

The chain has TRBV19 and TRBJ1-4; D gene ambiguous. The germline V gene encodes CDR1 LNHDA and CDR2 SQIVND (reference sequence). Trimming stripped 1 base from V and 4 bases from J, with 10 bases between. This CDR3 has 15 residues. CDR3 DNA: TGTGCCAGTAGTATAGCCTGGGGTCTTAATGAAAAACTGTTTTTT. Translated, it gives CASSIAWGLNEKLFF.

J is TRBJ2-4 and V is TRBV4-1, with TRBD2 matching over 14 bases. This CDR3 has 18 residues. Germline lookup yields CDR1 MGHRA and CDR2 YSYEKL. V trimming: 4 bases; J trimming: 0 bases; junction bases outside the gene matches: 5. The CDR3 loop reads CASSPGLAGGLAKNIQYF. The CDR3 nucleotides read TGCGCCAGCAGCCCCGGACTAGCGGGGGGTTTAGCCAAAAACATTCAGTACTTC.

V usage is TRBV5-1 and J usage is TRBJ2-5; the match to TRBD1 covers 8 bases. The CDR3 contains 13 residues. Germline trimming cut 5 bases from V and 6 bases from J; bases unmatched to any gene: 6. Germline-derived CDR1 and CDR2 are SGHRS and YFSETQ. The CDR3 loop is CASRPDRDKTQYF. The CDR3 nucleotides are TGCGCCAGCAGGCCGGACAGGGATAAGACCCAGTACTTC. Looking up the rest from reference TRBV5-1 and TRBJ2-5 gives the full variable domain: KAGVTQTPRYLIKTRGQQVTLSCSPISGHRSVSWYQQTPGQGLQFLFEYFSETQRNKGNFPGRFSGRQFSNSRSEMNVSTLELGDSALYLCASRPDRDKTQYFGPGTRLLVL.

In DNA, the CDR3 is TGTGCCACCAGGACCGCGTTTTCTGGGGAGCTGTTTTTT. Translation: CATRTAFSGELFF. V and J are TRBV27 and TRBJ2-2; D unresolved. The CDR3 loop spans 13 amino acids. Trimming removed 10 bases at V and 8 bases at J, with 17 bases between. The germline gives CDR1 MNHEY, CDR2 SMNVEV (reference sequence).

Only one count was recorded for this clone. The chain carries TRBV30 and TRBJ1-2; D may be TRBD1 (5 bases). Germline assignment: CDR1 GTSNPN and CDR2 SVGIG (reference sequence). V lost 8 bases, J lost 2 bases, and 15 bases lay in between. The CDR3 is 13 residues long. This chain's CDR3 is CAQNRGGNYGYTF. CDR3 nucleotide sequence: TGTGCCCAAAACCGGGGGGGGAACTATGGCTACACCTTC.

The J gene is TRBJ1-2, the V gene TRBV19; D might be TRBD1 (5 bases). The V and J ends lost 5 bases and 2 bases respectively, with 12 bases between them. The CDR3 is 14 residues long. Germline V gene data show CDR1 as LNHDA and CDR2 as SQIVND (reference sequence). The CDR3 region is CASSSRAGNYGYTF. The CDR3 DNA reads TGTGCCAGTAGTTCCAGGGCAGGAAACTATGGCTACACCTTC.

This chain connects TRBV7-9 to TRBJ2-1, with 9 bases matching TRBD2. The CDR3 loop spans 16 amino acids. V was pared by 1 base and J by 3 bases, with 4 bases of the junction left unmatched. The germline V gene has CDR1 SEHNR and CDR2 FQNEAQ (reference sequence). This CDR3 reads CASSLEGTSHYNEQFF. The CDR3 DNA sequence: TGTGCCAGCAGCTTAGAGGGGACTAGCCACTACAATGAGCAGTTCTTC.

The chain recombines TRBV5-1 with TRBJ2-2; 7 nucleotides agree with TRBD2. J gave up 2 bases and V 4 bases, and 8 bases lay outside the gene matches. The CDR3 has 16 residues. Germline V CDR1 and CDR2: SGHRS, YFSETQ. The CDR3 region has the DNA TGCGCCAGCAGCCGTCAGACGGGGGGAAACACCGGGGAGCTGTTTTTT. The encoded protein is CASSRQTGGNTGELFF.

The J gene is TRBJ1-1, the V gene TRBV11-3; D is uncertain. CDR3 size: 14 residues. V lost 1 base and J lost 5, with 11 bases in between. Germline CDR1 reads SGHNT; CDR2 reads YENEEA. Here the CDR3 reads CASSLVGDRTEAFF. The CDR3, as DNA: TGTGCCAGCAGCTTAGTAGGAGACCGGACTGAAGCTTTCTTT.

This clone was seen a few times. J is TRBJ1-6 and V is TRBV10-3; tentatively, D is TRBD1 (5 bases). The CDR3 runs to 14 residues. The V and J ends lost 6 bases and 7 bases respectively, with 13 bases between them. The germline CDR1 and CDR2 sequences are ENHRY and SYGVKD. The CDR3 spells CAIRGTATNSPLHF. The CDR3 bases are TGTGCCATCAGGGGGACGGCGACCAATTCACCCCTCCACTTT.

J is TRBJ1-1 and V is TRBV5-1, with D unresolved. CDR3 size: 11 residues. V lost 5 bases to trimming and J lost 6 bases, with 8 bases between them. Germline values: CDR1 SGHRS, CDR2 YFSETQ. The CDR3 reads CASSAGAEAFF. The DNA of the CDR3 is TGCGCCAGCAGTGCGGGCGCTGAAGCTTTCTTT.

The chain combines TRBV19 with TRBJ1-2, with 7 bases fitting TRBD1. CDR3 length equals 15 residues. From germline, CDR1 is LNHDA and CDR2 SQIVND (reference sequence). After removal of 5 bases from V and 1 base from J, the junction contained 7 bases not matched to a gene. CDR3 in DNA: TGTGCCAGTAGTGGCGTCGGACAGGTTAACTATGGCTACACCTTC. As protein: CASSGVGQVNYGYTF.

The rearrangement links TRBV9 to TRBJ1-3, with D hard to call. The CDR3 consists of 15 residues. Trimming shortened V by 1 base and J by 0 bases, and 8 bases separated the two germline ends. The germline CDR1 and CDR2 sequences are SGDLS and YYNGEE. Here the CDR3 reads CASSVRSNSGNTIYF. The CDR3 DNA reads TGTGCCAGCAGCGTACGGTCCAACTCTGGAAACACCATATATTTT.

This clone came up once. The CDR3 sequence: CASTRDHRGGGYTF. CDR3 in DNA: TGTGCCAGCACCAGGGACCACCGGGGGGGTGGCTACACCTTC. The chain joins TRBV6-1 to TRBJ1-2; TRBD1 might be the D (5 bases). Germline assignment: CDR1 MNHNS and CDR2 SASEGT. V was trimmed by 7 bases and J by 7 bases, leaving 19 bases between them. The CDR3 loop spans 14 amino acids.

The chain employs TRBV10-2 and TRBJ1-6; 11 bases are a match to TRBD1. Germline trimming cut 5 bases from V and 11 bases from J; bases unmatched to any gene: 5. CDR3 length: 14 residues. CDR1 WSHSY and CDR2 SAAADI come from the germline V gene. The DNA for the CDR3 is TGCGCCAGCAGTCAGGGGACAGGGGGACCACCCCTCCACTTT. Amino acid sequence: CASSQGTGGPPLHF.

The rearrangement uses TRBV19 and TRBJ2-2; D may be TRBD1 (6 bases). Trimming removed 4 bases at V and 7 bases at J, with 13 bases between. This CDR3 has 14 residues. Germline assignment: CDR1 LNHDA and CDR2 SQIVND (reference sequence). DNA of the CDR3: TGTGCCAGTAGTACCACAGGGTCGGGCGGGGAGCTGTTTTTT. Protein product: CASSTTGSGGELFF. The entire variable domain, with the rest obtained from reference TRBV19 and TRBJ2-2, is as follows: DGGITQSPKYLFRKEGQNVTLSCEQNLNHDAMYWYRQDPGQGLRLIYYSQIVNDFQKGDIAEGYSVSREKKESFPLTVTSAQKNPTAFYLCASSTTGSGGELFFGEGSRLTVL.

The chain combines TRBV7-9 with TRBJ1-4, with D perhaps TRBD1 (5 bases). The CDR3 totals 15 residues. Trimming removed 1 base from V and 2 bases from J, with 8 bases in between. Germline assignment: CDR1 SEHNR and CDR2 FQNEAQ (reference sequence). CDR3 loop: CASSLGGETNEKLFF. The DNA for the CDR3 is TGTGCCAGCAGCTTAGGGGGGGAGACTAATGAAAAACTGTTTTTT.

DNA for the CDR3: TGCGCCAGCAGCCAAAATGACAGGGGAGGCTATGGCTACACCTTC. Its translation is CASSQNDRGGYGYTF. The V call is TRBV4-1, the J call TRBJ1-2; 8 bases line up with TRBD1. CDR1 and CDR2 (germline): MGHRA, YSYEKL. With 2 bases clipped from V and 4 bases from J, the junction kept 6 bases outside the gene matches. CDR3 length equals 15 residues.

This chain uses TRBV5-1 with TRBJ2-3; a possible D gene is TRBD1 (6 bases). In germline, CDR1 is SGHRS, CDR2 YFSETQ. Trimming pared 1 base from V and 2 bases from J, leaving 11 bases between. The CDR3 spans 15 residues. DNA for the CDR3: TGCGCCAGCAGCTTGTATGGGGGCTCCACAGATACGCAGTATTTT. It translates to CASSLYGGSTDTQYF.

This chain links TRBV27 with TRBJ2-1, with D perhaps matching TRBD2 (7 bases). There are 15 residues in the CDR3. In germline, CDR1 is MNHEY, CDR2 SMNVEV (reference sequence). Trimming stripped 5 bases from V and 4 bases from J, with 15 bases between. CDR3 region: CASSPAAGAYNEQFF. The CDR3 DNA follows: TGTGCCAGCAGTCCGGCGGCGGGGGCTTACAATGAGCAGTTCTTC.

This clone has more than one count but fewer than ten. V gene TRBV7-9 combines with J gene TRBJ1-1, with a tentative D call TRBD1 (6 bases). In germline, CDR1 is SEHNR, CDR2 FQNEAQ (reference sequence). CDR3 length: 14 residues. V lost 5 bases and J lost 1, with 11 bases in between. Written as DNA, the CDR3 is TGTGCCAGCAGCAGCCGGGACACGAACACTGAAGCTTTCTTT. This translates into CASSSRDTNTEAFF.

The sample holds one count of this clone. The chain links TRBV4-2 to TRBJ1-3; TRBD1 aligns across 8 bases. The CDR3 length is 17 residues. The V gene's germline CDR1 is LGHNA and CDR2 YNFKEQ. Germline trimming cut 0 bases from V and 2 bases from J; bases unmatched to any gene: 6. Here the CDR3 DNA reads TGTGCCAGCAGCCAAGAGCGGACAGGGTTTACTGGAAACACCATATATTTT. It translates to CASSQERTGFTGNTIYF.

The rearrangement joins TRBV6-6 to TRBJ1-4, with 10 nucleotides matching TRBD1. Germline CDR1 is MNHNY and CDR2 is SVGAGI (reference sequence). V lost 6 bases to trimming and J lost 1 base; unmatched junction nucleotides: 5. The CDR3 covers 16 residues. In nucleotides, the CDR3 is TGTGCCAGCAGAGACAGGGGGCTAGGAACTAATGAAAAACTGTTTTTT. It encodes CASRDRGLGTNEKLFF.

This rearrangement joins TRBV6-5 to TRBJ2-3, with D maybe TRBD2 (5 bases). Germline CDR1 reads MNHEY; CDR2 reads SVGAGI. The length of the CDR3 is 12 residues. Trimming took 6 bases from V and 14 from J, leaving 18 bases between them. CDR3 DNA sequence: TGTGCCAGCAGCGCTGGCGGGCGTTCATGGTATTTT. Protein sequence: CASSAGGRSWYF.

The chain joins TRBV9 to TRBJ2-2, with a possible D match to TRBD1 (5 bases). The CDR3 runs to 14 residues. The ends were cut back, 0 bases at V and 7 bases at J, with 10 bases in the middle. CDR1 SGDLS and CDR2 YYNGEE come from the germline V gene. The CDR3 nucleotides read TGTGCCAGCAGCGTAGAGGGTGGACACGGGGAGCTGTTTTTT. This translates into CASSVEGGHGELFF.

This clone was detected only a few times. The chain recombines TRBV9 with TRBJ1-1; TRBD1 aligns across 8 bases. This CDR3 is 15 amino acids long. V shed 5 bases and J 1 base; nucleotides not matched to a gene: 7. Germline V gives CDR1 SGDLS, CDR2 YYNGEE. Written as DNA, the CDR3 is TGTGCCAGCAGTGTTATCGACAGGGGGAACACTGAAGCTTTCTTT. This encodes CASSVIDRGNTEAFF.

This chain links TRBV12-2 with TRBJ1-4; TRBD1 reflects the table's D call only, with no check against the DNA. TRBV12-2 is labeled a pseudogene. CDR3 length equals 17 residues. The CDR3 coding sequence is TGTGCAATGAAACCAACCGGCAGTTGCGTCTTGGGCGAAAAACTGTTTTTT. Its translation: CAMKPTGSCVLGEKLFF.

The chain joins TRBV11-2 to TRBJ1-6; 7 nucleotides match TRBD1. The V gene end was trimmed by 5 bases and the J gene end by 2 bases; junction bases not matched to a gene: 9. Germline V CDR1 and CDR2: SGHAT, FQNNGV. The CDR3 extends over 17 amino acids. CDR3 in DNA: TGTGCCAGCAGCCTCCTGACAGGGACTCCCTATAATTCACCCCTCCACTTT. Amino acid sequence: CASSLLTGTPYNSPLHF.

Only a few counts were recorded for this clone. The V call is TRBV5-1, the J call TRBJ2-7, with 11 positions matching TRBD1. Germline CDR1 is SGHRS and CDR2 is YFSETQ. V dropped 1 base and J dropped 4; count of bases not matched to a gene: 4. CDR3 length equals 15 residues. DNA of the CDR3: TGCGCCAGCAGCTTGTGGACAGGGGGCAATTACGAGCAGTACTTC. This translates into CASSLWTGGNYEQYF.

The V gene is TRBV30, the J gene TRBJ2-7, with TRBD1 matching over 8 bases. The CDR3 contains 13 residues. The ends lost 4 bases at V and 7 bases at J; junction bases unmatched: 9. Germline values: CDR1 GTSNPN, CDR2 SVGIG (reference sequence). The CDR3, as DNA: TGTGCCTGGATGGGCAGGGGGCTGGGGGAGCAGTACTTC. It encodes CAWMGRGLGEQYF. Variable domain in full (rest from reference TRBV30 and TRBJ2-7): SQTIHQWPATLVQPVGSPLSLECTVEGTSNPNLYWYRQAAGRGLQLLFYSVGIGQISSEVPQNLSASRPQDRQFILSSKKLLLSDSGFYLCAWMGRGLGEQYFGPGTRLTVT.

This chain uses TRBV10-3 with TRBJ1-1, with D unresolved. Trimming removed 3 bases from V and 1 base from J, with 6 bases in between. The CDR3 covers 13 residues. Germline CDR1 ENHRY, CDR2 SYGVKD. The DNA of the CDR3 is TGTGCCATCAGTGAAGAAAGGAACACTGAAGCTTTCTTT. Its translation is CAISEERNTEAFF.